These 14 T cell receptor beta chains share one sample of origin, sequenced in a study of cytomegalovirus exposure and HLA in healthy donors. Primers included in the PCR were 60 Vbeta and 13 Jbeta primers. Generated by immunoSEQ multiplex PCR, the TCRdb table keeps only in-frame clones and is missing some. The table lists fewer than 60,000 clones, around 67% of them singletons. Sequenced material: PBMCs. The receptors here all came from a woman in her forties or fifties in good health and CMV-seropositive.

This sequence joins TRBV9 and TRBJ2-1; D unclear. Germline V gene lookup returns CDR1 SGDLS and CDR2 YYNGEE. The CDR3 contains 12 residues. Trimming cost V 4 bases and J 9 bases, with 11 bases left between them. The CDR3 DNA follows: TGTGCCAGCAGCACCCCCCGGGTTGAGCAGTTCTTC. The encoded protein is CASSTPRVEQFF.

The rearrangement uses TRBV7-8 and TRBJ2-7; TRBD1 aligns across 10 bases. Germline CDR1 is SGHVS and CDR2 is FQNEAQ. CDR3 length: 15 residues. J was trimmed by 5 bases and V by 4 bases; bases with no gene match: 8. CDR3 amino acids: CASSYRTDRGNEQYF. The CDR3 bases are TGTGCCAGCAGCTACCGGACGGACAGGGGGAACGAGCAGTACTTC.

The chain combines TRBV6-5 with TRBJ1-6; 9 nucleotides agree with TRBD1. Unmatched junction bases numbered 8, after V lost 6 bases and J lost 8 bases. The CDR3 runs 15 residues. Germline assignment: CDR1 MNHEY and CDR2 SVGAGI. The CDR3 DNA sequence: TGTGCCAGCAGGGCCGCGGGACAGGGACATTCACCCCTCCACTTT. Protein product: CASRAAGQGHSPLHF.

This clone was seen only a few times. V gene TRBV2 combines with J gene TRBJ2-3, with 7 bases aligning to TRBD1. The CDR3 sequence is 17 residues long. In germline, CDR1 is SNHLY, CDR2 FYNNEI. Losses at the gene ends were 4 bases for V and 4 bases for J; bases not matched to a gene: 14. CDR3 region: CASSVSTGVPLPDTQYF. The CDR3 region has the DNA TGTGCCAGCAGTGTATCAACAGGGGTCCCCCTCCCAGATACGCAGTATTTT.

The chain couples TRBV5-6 to TRBJ2-2; D is unresolved. The CDR3 runs 15 residues. Germline V gives CDR1 SGHDT, CDR2 YYEEEE. Trimming took 0 bases from V and 1 from J, leaving 7 bases between them. The CDR3 sequence: CASSLGLLNTGELFF. The CDR3 DNA reads TGTGCCAGCAGCTTGGGGCTCCTGAACACCGGGGAGCTGTTTTTT.

This clone was counted only a few times. V and J are TRBV5-1 and TRBJ2-3; 7 bases are shared with TRBD2. This CDR3 is 14 amino acids long. Per the germline V gene, CDR1 is SGHRS and CDR2 is YFSETQ. The junction had 4 bases not matched to a gene; V was cut back by 0 bases and J by 6 bases. CDR3 DNA sequence: TGCGCCAGCAGCTTGGACGGGAGGTCGGATACGCAGTATTTT. This codes for CASSLDGRSDTQYF.

This sequence joins TRBV6-5 and TRBJ1-1; D is ambiguous. Germline-derived CDR1 and CDR2 are MNHEY and SVGAGI. V lost 0 bases, J lost 0 bases, and 11 bases lay in between. This CDR3 has 16 residues. CDR3 in amino acids: CASSYSIYQLNTEAFF. The CDR3 DNA follows: TGTGCCAGCAGTTACTCGATTTACCAGTTGAACACTGAAGCTTTCTTT.

V gene TRBV5-6 combines with J gene TRBJ2-3, with 9 positions matching TRBD1. V gave up 4 bases and J gave up 4 bases; unmatched junction bases: 7. Germline V gene sequence: CDR1 SGHDT, CDR2 YYEEEE. The CDR3 runs 15 residues. CDR3 protein: CASSLQGATADTQYF. CDR3 in DNA: TGTGCCAGCAGCCTACAGGGGGCGACCGCAGATACGCAGTATTTT. The full variable domain, in which reference TRBV5-6 and TRBJ2-3 provide the parts outside the CDR3, is DAGVTQSPTHLIKTRGQQVTLRCSPKSGHDTVSWYQQALGQGPQFIFQYYEEEERQRGNFPDRFSGHQFPNYSSELNVNALLLGDSALYLCASSLQGATADTQYFGPGTRLTVL.

A few counts support this clone. This chain connects TRBV2 to TRBJ2-1, with 7 bases lining up with TRBD1. The CDR3 is 14 amino acids. Germline V gene sequence: CDR1 SNHLY, CDR2 FYNNEI. The trim removed 4 bases at V and 7 bases at J, leaving 7 bases unmatched. CDR3 amino acids: CASSARQGLNEQFF. As DNA, the CDR3 is TGTGCCAGCAGTGCCAGACAGGGTCTGAATGAGCAGTTCTTC.

In this sample, this clone turned up once. V and J are TRBV7-8 and TRBJ1-1; possibly TRBD1 for D (5 bases). The CDR3 has 14 residues. In germline, CDR1 is SGHVS, CDR2 FQNEAQ. The V end lost 2 bases, the J end lost 1 base, and 8 bases lay between the germline ends. CDR3 nucleotides: TGTGCCAGCAGCTTATTACAGGAGAACACTGAAGCTTTCTTT. This sequence encodes CASSLLQENTEAFF.

Only a few counts were recorded for this clone. The chain has TRBV10-2 and TRBJ1-1; TRBD1 matches at 9 bases. Losses at the gene ends were 3 bases for V and 11 bases for J; bases not matched to a gene: 7. Germline assignment: CDR1 WSHSY and CDR2 SAAADI. The CDR3 length is 13 residues. The chain's CDR3 is CASSDNTGGSAFF. DNA of the CDR3: TGCGCCAGCAGTGATAACACAGGGGGCAGCGCTTTCTTT.

This chain links TRBV18 with TRBJ1-1; maybe TRBD1 (5 bases). V lost 3 bases to trimming and J lost 0 bases, with 14 bases between them. The CDR3 runs 16 residues. CDR1 and CDR2 from the germline V gene are KGHSH and LQKENI. CDR3 residues: CASSPRAGQVNTEAFF. CDR3 bases: TGTGCCAGCTCACCCAGAGCGGGGCAGGTGAACACTGAAGCTTTCTTT.

There are a few counts of this clone. This sequence joins TRBV6-5 and TRBJ1-6; TRBD1 matches 7 bases. The CDR3 contains 16 residues. Germline CDR1 reads MNHEY; CDR2 reads SVGAGI. Trimming at V came to 0 bases and at J to 9 bases, leaving 8 bases not matched to a gene. CDR3: CASSYSRTGLSSPLHF. CDR3 bases: TGTGCCAGCAGTTACTCCCGGACAGGCCTTAGTTCACCCCTCCACTTT.

This clone was recorded once. The chain uses TRBV11-2 and TRBJ1-2; the D is unclear. Germline assignment: CDR1 SGHAT and CDR2 FQNNGV. This CDR3 has 11 amino acids. Trimming shortened V by 5 bases and J by 8 bases, and 9 bases separated the two germline ends. The CDR3 nucleotides are TGTGCCAGCAGCCCTGGTGAGGGCTACACCTTC. It yields the protein CASSPGEGYTF.